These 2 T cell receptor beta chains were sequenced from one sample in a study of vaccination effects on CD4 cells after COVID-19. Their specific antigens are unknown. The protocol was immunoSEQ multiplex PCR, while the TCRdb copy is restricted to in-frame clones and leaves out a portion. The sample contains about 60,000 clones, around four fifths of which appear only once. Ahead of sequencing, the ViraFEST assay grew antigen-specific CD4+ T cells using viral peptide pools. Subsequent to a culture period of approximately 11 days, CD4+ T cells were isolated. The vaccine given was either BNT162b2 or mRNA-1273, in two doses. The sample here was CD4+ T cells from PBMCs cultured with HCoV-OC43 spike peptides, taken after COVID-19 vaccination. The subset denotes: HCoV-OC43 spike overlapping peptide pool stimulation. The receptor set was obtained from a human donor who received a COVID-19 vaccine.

The CDR3 spells CASSQPSQGASQPQHF. The CDR3 DNA sequence: TGCGCCAGCAGCCAACCATCACAGGGGGCTTCTCAGCCCCAGCATTTT. The chain carries TRBV4-1 and TRBJ1-5; TRBD1 matches 9 bases. Germline V gives CDR1 MGHRA, CDR2 YSYEKL. V shed 2 bases, J shed 6 bases, and the junction held 8 bases outside the gene matches. The CDR3 sequence is 16 residues long.

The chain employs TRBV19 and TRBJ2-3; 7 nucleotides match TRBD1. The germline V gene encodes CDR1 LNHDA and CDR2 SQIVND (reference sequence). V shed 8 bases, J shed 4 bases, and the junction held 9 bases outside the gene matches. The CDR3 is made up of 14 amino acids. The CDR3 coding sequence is TGTGCCAGTGCGAAAACAGGGGTTGCAGATACGCAGTATTTT. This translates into CASAKTGVADTQYF.